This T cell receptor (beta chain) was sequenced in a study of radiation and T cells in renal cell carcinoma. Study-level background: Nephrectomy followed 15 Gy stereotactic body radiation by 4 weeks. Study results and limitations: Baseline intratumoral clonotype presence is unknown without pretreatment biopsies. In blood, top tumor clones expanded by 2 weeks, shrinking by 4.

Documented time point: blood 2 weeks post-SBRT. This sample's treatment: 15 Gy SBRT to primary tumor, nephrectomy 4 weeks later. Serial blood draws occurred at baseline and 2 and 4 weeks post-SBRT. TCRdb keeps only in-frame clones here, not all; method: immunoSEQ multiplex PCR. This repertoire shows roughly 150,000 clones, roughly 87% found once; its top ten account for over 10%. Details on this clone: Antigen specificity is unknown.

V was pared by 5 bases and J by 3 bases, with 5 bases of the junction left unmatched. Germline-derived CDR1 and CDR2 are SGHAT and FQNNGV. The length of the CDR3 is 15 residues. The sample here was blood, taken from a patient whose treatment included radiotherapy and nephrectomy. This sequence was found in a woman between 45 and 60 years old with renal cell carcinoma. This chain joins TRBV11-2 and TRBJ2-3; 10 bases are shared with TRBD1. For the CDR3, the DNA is TGTGCCAGCAGCATGCGGACAGGGGGGACAGATACGCAGTATTTT. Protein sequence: CASSMRTGGTDTQYF.